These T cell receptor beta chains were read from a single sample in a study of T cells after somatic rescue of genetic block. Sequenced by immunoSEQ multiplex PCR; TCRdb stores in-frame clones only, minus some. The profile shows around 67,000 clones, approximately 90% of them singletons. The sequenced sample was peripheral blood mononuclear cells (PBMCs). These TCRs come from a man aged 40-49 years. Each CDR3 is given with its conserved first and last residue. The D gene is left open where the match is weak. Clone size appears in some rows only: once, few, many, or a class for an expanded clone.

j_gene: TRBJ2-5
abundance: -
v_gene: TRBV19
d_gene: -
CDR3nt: TGTGCCAGTAGTATAGGAGGAAATCCGCAAGAGACCCAGTACTTC
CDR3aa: CASSIGGNPQETQYF

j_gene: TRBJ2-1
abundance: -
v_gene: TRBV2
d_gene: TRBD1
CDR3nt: TGTGCCAGCAGTGAATGGACAGGGAGCTCCTACAATGAGCAGTTCTTC
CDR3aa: CASSEWTGSSYNEQFF

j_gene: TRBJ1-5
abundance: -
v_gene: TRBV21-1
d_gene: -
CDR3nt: TGTGCCAGCAGCAAAGGAAGGGTATTGAGGCCCCAGCATTTT
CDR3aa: CASSKGRVLRPQHF

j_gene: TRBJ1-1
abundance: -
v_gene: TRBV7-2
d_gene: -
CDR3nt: TGTGCCAGCAGCTTCGCTCGGTCGGCGAACACTGAAGCTTTCTTT
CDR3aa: CASSFARSANTEAFF

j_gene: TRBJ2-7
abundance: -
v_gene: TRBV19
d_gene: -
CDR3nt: TGTGCCAGTAGTATAGGGGAGCGGATCTACGAGCAGTACTTC
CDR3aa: CASSIGERIYEQYF

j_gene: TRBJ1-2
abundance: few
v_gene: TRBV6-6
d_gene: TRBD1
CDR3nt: TGTGCCAGCAGTTCCAGCACAGGGGACGGCTACACCTTC
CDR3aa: CASSSSTGDGYTF

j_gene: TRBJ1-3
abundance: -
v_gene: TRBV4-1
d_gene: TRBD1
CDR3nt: TGCGCCAGCAGCCACCCCGGGACAGCTCAAAGAAACACCATATATTTT
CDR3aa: CASSHPGTAQRNTIYF

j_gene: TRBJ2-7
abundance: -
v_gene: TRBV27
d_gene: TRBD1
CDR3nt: TGTGCCAGCAGTTTGGCGGGACAGGGGTCCTACGAGCAGTACTTC
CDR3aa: CASSLAGQGSYEQYF

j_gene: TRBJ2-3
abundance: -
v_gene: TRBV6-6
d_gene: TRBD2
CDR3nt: TGTGCCAGCAGGGGAGCGGGGGCCCTCACAGATACGCAGTATTTT
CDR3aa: CASRGAGALTDTQYF

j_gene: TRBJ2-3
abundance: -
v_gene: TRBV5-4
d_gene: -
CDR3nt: TGTGCCAGCAGCTTGGGCGGGGGCCGCACAGATACGCAGTATTTT
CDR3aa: CASSLGGGRTDTQYF

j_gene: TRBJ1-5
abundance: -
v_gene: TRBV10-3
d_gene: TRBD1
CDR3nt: TGTGCCACCTCCGGGACAGATAGCAATCAGCCCCAGCATTTT
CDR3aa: CATSGTDSNQPQHF

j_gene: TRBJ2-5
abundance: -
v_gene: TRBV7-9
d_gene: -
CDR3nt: TGCGCCAGCAGCTTAGTTGGGCTACAAGAGACCCAGTACTTC
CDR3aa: CASSLVGLQETQYF